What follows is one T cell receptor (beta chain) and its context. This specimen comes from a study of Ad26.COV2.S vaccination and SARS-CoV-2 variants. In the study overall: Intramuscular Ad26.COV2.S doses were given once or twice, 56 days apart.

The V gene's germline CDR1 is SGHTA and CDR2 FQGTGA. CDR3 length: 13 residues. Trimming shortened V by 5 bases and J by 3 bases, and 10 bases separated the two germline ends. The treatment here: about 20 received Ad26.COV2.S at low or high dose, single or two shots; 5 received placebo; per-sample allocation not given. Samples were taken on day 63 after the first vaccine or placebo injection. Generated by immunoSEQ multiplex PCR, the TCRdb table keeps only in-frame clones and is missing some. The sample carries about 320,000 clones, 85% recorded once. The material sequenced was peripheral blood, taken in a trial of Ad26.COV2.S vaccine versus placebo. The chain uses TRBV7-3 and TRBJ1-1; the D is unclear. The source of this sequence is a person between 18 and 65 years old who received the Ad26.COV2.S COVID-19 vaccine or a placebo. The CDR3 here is CASSQNGHTEAFF. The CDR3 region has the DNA TGTGCCAGCAGCCAAAACGGACACACTGAAGCTTTCTTT.